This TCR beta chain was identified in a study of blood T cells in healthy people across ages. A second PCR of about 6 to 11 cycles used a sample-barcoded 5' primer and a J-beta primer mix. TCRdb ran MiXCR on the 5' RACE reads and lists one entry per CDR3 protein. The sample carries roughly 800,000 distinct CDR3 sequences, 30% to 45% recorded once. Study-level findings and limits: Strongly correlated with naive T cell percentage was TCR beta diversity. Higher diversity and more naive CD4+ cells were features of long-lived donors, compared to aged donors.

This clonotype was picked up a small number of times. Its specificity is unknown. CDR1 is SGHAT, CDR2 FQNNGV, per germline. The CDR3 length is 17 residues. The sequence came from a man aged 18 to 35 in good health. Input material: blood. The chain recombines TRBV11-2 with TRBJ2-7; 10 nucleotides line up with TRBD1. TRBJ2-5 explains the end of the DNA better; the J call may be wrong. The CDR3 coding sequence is TGTGCCAGCAGCTTAGTGGTGGTCGACAGGGGGCGGGAGACCCAGTACTTC. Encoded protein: CASSLVVVDRGRETQYF.